Listed here are 20 T cell receptor beta chains from one sample, sequenced in a study of T cells after yellow fever vaccination. TCRdb re-analysed the 5' RACE reads in MiXCR, keeping a single row per CDR3 protein. The sample includes about 150,000 distinct CDR3 sequences, approximately 6.2% of them seen just once. The sample consisted of CD4+ T cells sorted from PBMCs, taken on the day of the first yellow fever vaccination. The receptors were gathered from a man aged 18 to 29 who received the YFV17D yellow fever vaccine.

This clonotype was observed a few times. This sequence joins TRBV19 and TRBJ1-1; D remains unclear. Trimming left V 6 bases short and J 1 base short, with 12 bases between. Germline V lookup: CDR1 LNHDA, CDR2 SQIVND (reference sequence). The CDR3 sequence is 14 residues long. Here the CDR3 reads CASRDGGRNTEAFF. CDR3 in DNA: TGTGCCAGTAGAGACGGCGGCCGGAACACTGAAGCTTTCTTT.

The chain uses TRBV10-3 and TRBJ1-2, with a weak D call TRBD1 (5 bases). Trimming removed 5 bases from V and 0 bases from J, with 10 bases in between. This CDR3 has 14 amino acids. Germline-derived CDR1 and CDR2 are ENHRY and SYGVKD. The CDR3 bases are TGTGCCATCAGTAGCGGGACCACTAACTATGGCTACACCTTC. This sequence encodes CAISSGTTNYGYTF.

This clonotype was found many times. This sequence joins TRBV20-1 and TRBJ1-2, with no clear D. This CDR3 is built from 15 residues. V lost 0 bases and J lost 5, with 16 bases in between. Per germline, CDR1 DFQATT and CDR2 SNEGSKA (reference sequence). CDR3 in amino acids: CSAREIVGRSYGYTF. The CDR3 DNA reads as TGCAGTGCTAGAGAGATCGTCGGCAGGTCGTATGGCTACACCTTC.

CDR3 in amino acids: CASGRGRSGANVLTF. As DNA, the CDR3 is TGTGCCAGTGGAAGAGGGAGGTCTGGGGCCAACGTCCTGACTTTC. The rearrangement joins TRBV19 to TRBJ2-6, with D perhaps matching TRBD2 (6 bases). The V end lost 8 bases, the J end lost 1 base, and 12 bases lay between the germline ends. Germline V gives CDR1 LNHDA, CDR2 SQIVND (reference sequence). The length of the CDR3 is 15 residues.

V usage is TRBV11-2 and J usage is TRBJ2-5; D is tentatively TRBD1 or TRBD2 (5 bases each). CDR3 length: 11 residues. Germline-derived CDR1 and CDR2 are SGHAT and FQNNGV. With 2 bases removed from V and 11 bases from J, the gap between germline ends came to 9 bases. The CDR3 DNA reads as TGTGCCAGCAGCTTATGGGGGAAGCAGTACTTC. Residues: CASSLWGKQYF. The complete variable domain, with remaining parts taken from reference TRBV11-2 and TRBJ2-5, reads EAGVAQSPRYKIIEKRQSVAFWCNPISGHATLYWYQQILGQGPKLLIQFQNNGVVDDSQLPKDRFSAERLKGVDSTLKIQPAKLEDSAVYLCASSLWGKQYFGPGTRLLVL.

This clonotype has more than one count but fewer than ten. The chain uses TRBV25-1 and TRBJ2-5; possible D gene TRBD2, 5 bases. CDR1 and CDR2 from the germline V gene are MGHDK and SYGVNS. The CDR3 spans 15 residues. Deletions cut 5 bases from V and 2 bases from J, with 15 bases between. CDR3: CASSREGRGQETQYF. The CDR3 DNA reads TGTGCCAGCAGTAGAGAAGGGCGAGGGCAAGAGACCCAGTACTTC.

This clonotype appeared a few times. The rearrangement links TRBV12-3 or TRBV12-4 to TRBJ1-5, with 8 positions matching TRBD1. V trimming: 6 bases; J trimming: 5 bases; junction bases outside the gene matches: 6. This CDR3 region has 14 residues. The CDR3 nucleotides are TGTGCCAGCAGGCCGACAGGGGCGGATCAGCCCCAGCATTTT. Amino acids: CASRPTGADQPQHF.

In its sample, this clonotype was seen many times. The CDR3 loop reads CSARKLAGGTDTQYF. DNA for the CDR3: TGCAGTGCTAGGAAACTAGCGGGGGGGACAGATACGCAGTATTTT. This rearrangement joins TRBV20-1 to TRBJ2-3; the match to TRBD2 covers 13 bases. This CDR3 comprises 15 residues. The germline V gene has CDR1 DFQATT and CDR2 SNEGSKA (reference sequence). J gave up 3 bases and V 3 bases, and 3 bases lay outside the gene matches.

The rearrangement links TRBV20-1 to TRBJ1-1; 10 positions agree with TRBD1. CDR1 is DFQATT, CDR2 SNEGSKA, per germline (reference sequence). Trimming removed 6 bases from V and 0 bases from J; junction bases left unmatched: 10. The CDR3 totals 16 residues. The CDR3 coding sequence is TGCAGTGCCTGGGGACAGGGGATGCGTTTGAACACTGAAGCTTTCTTT. This encodes CSAWGQGMRLNTEAFF.

This clonotype was seen only a few times. The CDR3 DNA is TGTGCCATCAGACCCCGGGCCCTGGGTGAGGGCCAGTACTTC. This sequence encodes CAIRPRALGEGQYF. The chain has TRBV10-3 and TRBJ2-5; tentative D call: TRBD2 (5 bases). V was clipped by 6 bases and J by 10 bases, with 21 bases between them. The CDR3 has 14 amino acids. Germline CDR1 ENHRY, CDR2 SYGVKD.

Notes on this clonotype: A much larger clone lies one base from this, so it may be a read error. The chain is built from TRBV5-1 and TRBJ2-7; possibly TRBD2 for D (5 bases). This CDR3 region has 13 residues. Germline CDR1 SGHRS, CDR2 YFSETQ. V dropped 8 bases and J dropped 1 base, with 13 bases sitting between them. The CDR3 is CARSRGLSYEQYF. DNA of the CDR3: TGCGCCAGGAGCAGAGGGCTGTCCTACGAGCAGTACTTC.

Only a few counts were recorded for this clonotype. This chain connects TRBV5-4 to TRBJ2-2, with 13 bases that match TRBD2. V gave up 4 bases and J gave up 0 bases; unmatched junction bases: 3. Looked up from germline, CDR1 is SGHNT and CDR2 is YYREEE (reference sequence). The CDR3 runs 17 residues. The CDR3 DNA sequence: TGTGCCAGCAGCGTGGGACTAGCGGGGTCGAACACCGGGGAGCTGTTTTTT. The encoded protein is CASSVGLAGSNTGELFF.

This clonotype has only a few counts. The chain joins TRBV6-2 or TRBV6-3 to TRBJ2-2; 10 nucleotides line up with TRBD2. The germline V gene encodes CDR1 MNHEY and CDR2 SVGEGT. The CDR3 covers 14 residues. Trimming removed 6 bases from V and 6 bases from J; junction bases left unmatched: 4. DNA for the CDR3: TGTGCCAGCAGCTCAGCGGGGGGGCCCGGGGAGCTGTTTTTT. Amino acids: CASSSAGGPGELFF.

This clonotype was observed a handful of times. The rearrangement links TRBV20-1 to TRBJ2-1; TRBD2 agrees at 7 bases. J lost 8 bases, V lost 1 base, and 11 bases had no gene match. The V gene's germline CDR1 is DFQATT and CDR2 SNEGSKA (reference sequence). The CDR3 sequence is 15 residues long. CDR3 sequence: CSARASVLGGDEQFF. The DNA of the CDR3 is TGCAGTGCTAGAGCCTCCGTTTTGGGGGGGGATGAGCAGTTCTTC.

This clonotype was counted at least ten times. The gene calls are TRBV7-6 and TRBJ2-2, with a weak D call TRBD2 (9 bases). The CDR3 length is 21 residues. Trimming shortened V by 6 bases and J by 1 base, and 30 bases separated the two germline ends. Germline V CDR1 and CDR2: SGHVS, FNYEAQ. In nucleotides, the CDR3 is TGTGCCAGCAGAATGGACAGGGTCGTCCCTAGCGGGGAAAAGAACACCGGGGAGCTGTTTTTT. Protein sequence: CASRMDRVVPSGEKNTGELFF.

This clonotype was recorded many times. CDR3 sequence: CSVGATSGWTDTQYF. CDR3 in DNA: TGCAGCGTTGGTGCGACTAGCGGGTGGACAGATACGCAGTATTTT. The chain joins TRBV29-1 to TRBJ2-3; TRBD2 matches 10 bases. Germline lookup yields CDR1 SQVTM and CDR2 ANQGSEA. The CDR3 covers 15 residues. J was trimmed by 3 bases and V by 4 bases; bases with no gene match: 7.

This chain joins TRBV4-1 and TRBJ1-6; 8 nucleotides match TRBD1. Trimming removed 2 bases from V and 6 bases from J; junction bases left unmatched: 9. This CDR3 has 17 residues. Germline V gives CDR1 MGHRA, CDR2 YSYEKL. The CDR3 here is CASSQPNRGKGNSPLHF. Written as DNA, the CDR3 is TGCGCCAGCAGCCAACCCAACAGGGGGAAGGGTAATTCACCCCTCCACTTT.

This clonotype was found once. It may be a read error: a sequence one base away is much more abundant. This sequence joins TRBV24-1 and TRBJ2-3; TRBD1 aligns across 7 bases. The ends lost 4 bases at V and 7 bases at J; junction bases unmatched: 7. In germline, CDR1 is KGHDR, CDR2 SFDVKD. This CDR3 has 14 amino acids. The CDR3 sequence: CATSDPRGTNTQYF. The CDR3 region has the DNA TGTGCCACCAGTGACCCCAGGGGGACGAATACGCAGTATTTT.

This clonotype has a count of ten or more. This chain connects TRBV28 to TRBJ1-5; D is uncertain. Germline loops: CDR1 MDHEN, CDR2 SYDVKM. This CDR3 is 16 amino acids long. V lost 5 bases and J 3 bases, leaving 17 bases between the germline ends. The CDR3 bases are TGTGCCAGCAGTCCGCCCGGACCGCCTTACAATCAGCCCCAGCATTTT. Protein: CASSPPGPPYNQPQHF.

This clonotype was seen at least ten times. The rearrangement links TRBV10-3 to TRBJ1-6, with 9 bases fitting TRBD1. The ends lost 6 bases at V and 9 bases at J; junction bases unmatched: 3. CDR3 length: 13 amino acids. Germline values: CDR1 ENHRY, CDR2 SYGVKD. The CDR3 here is CAISGQGTSPLHF. DNA of the CDR3: TGTGCCATCAGCGGACAGGGGACTTCACCCCTCCACTTT.